These 26 T cell receptor delta chains share one sample of origin, sequenced in a study of delta chains in infants with herpesvirus infections. Gamma-chain- and delta-chain-specific primers converted PBMC RNA into TCR cDNA. TCRdb reapplied CATT to the RT-PCR reads. Among around 1,500 delta-chain clones listed, around a fifth were seen once. Sequenced here: peripheral blood, sampled at time point 2 of longitudinal follow-up. These receptor sequences come from a human donor who was a Ugandan infant, either HIV-exposed or HIV-unexposed (not recorded which).

In its sample, this clone is large. The V call is TRDV1, the J call TRDJ1, with 10 bases lining up with TRDD3. Per the germline V gene, CDR1 is TSWWSYY and CDR2 is QGS. The ends lost 4 bases at V and 8 bases at J; junction bases unmatched: 16. The CDR3 spans 17 residues. This CDR3 is CALGGGVPHGGYFKLIF. In DNA, the CDR3 is TGTGCTCTTGGGGGAGGGGTACCCCATGGGGGATACTTCAAACTCATCTTT.

By proportion, this clone is medium-sized (0.01 to 0.1%). The chain is built from TRDV1 and TRDJ1; TRDD2 matches at 7 bases. From germline, CDR1 is TSWWSYY and CDR2 QGS. Trimming at V came to 5 bases and at J to 1 base, leaving 22 bases not matched to a gene. The CDR3 has 20 amino acids. The CDR3 DNA sequence: TGTGCTCTTGGGAAAATTCTTTTCCTACGTCTTAATTTAGCCACCGATAAACTCATCTTT. Its protein is CALGKILFLRLNLATDKLIF.

The chain combines TRDV1 with TRDJ1; TRDD2 might be the D (6 bases). Trimming removed 3 bases from V and 0 bases from J, with 23 bases in between. Germline values: CDR1 TSWWSYY, CDR2 QGS. The CDR3 runs to 19 residues. In nucleotides, the CDR3 is TGTGCTCTTGGGGATAGGCCTTCCCCCTGGGAGAAACACACCGATAAACTCATCTTT. Residues: CALGDRPSPWEKHTDKLIF.

CDR3 in amino acids: CALGNGRGSDKLIF. The CDR3 DNA reads as TGTGCTCTTGGGAACGGCCGCGGATCCGATAAACTCATCTTT. J is TRDJ1 and V is TRDV1; D remains unclear. V was clipped by 5 bases and J by 3 bases, with 13 bases between them. Germline loops: CDR1 TSWWSYY, CDR2 QGS. CDR3 length: 14 amino acids.

Turning to this clone: A much larger clone differs from this one at a single base, so this may be a read error. V usage is TRDV1 and J usage is TRDJ1, with D possibly called TRDD2 or TRDD3 (5 bases each). This CDR3 comprises 16 residues. V was shortened by 4 bases and J by 10 bases, with 25 bases between the two germline ends. In germline, CDR1 is TSWWSYY, CDR2 QGS. CDR3 residues: CALGGECLLVQRGLIF. CDR3 nucleotide sequence: TGTGCTCTTGGGGGAGAGTGCCTACTGGTCCAGAGGGGACTCATCTTT.

As regards this clone: A read error is possible here, since a much larger clone lies one base away. J is TRDJ1 and V is TRDV2; D is unresolved. Per germline, CDR1 GEAIGNYY and CDR2 EKD. Trimming removed 0 bases at V and 4 bases at J, with 17 bases between. This CDR3 region has 16 residues. The CDR3 DNA reads as TGTGCCTGTGACACCGGATCTCGGAATTACATCGATAAACTCATCTTT. This sequence encodes CACDTGSRNYIDKLIF.

By sample share, this clone is medium-sized. The chain links TRDV1 to TRDJ1, with D perhaps matching TRDD3 (6 bases). V dropped 0 bases and J dropped 0 bases, with 14 bases sitting between them. The CDR3 has 17 residues. CDR1 TSWWSYY and CDR2 QGS come from the germline V gene. CDR3 residues: CALGELPGGTYTDKLIF. Written as DNA, the CDR3 is TGTGCTCTTGGGGAACTTCCCGGGGGGACGTACACCGATAAACTCATCTTT.

By sample fraction, this clone is medium-sized (0.01 to 0.1%). This chain connects TRDV1 to TRDJ1; TRDD3 matches 10 bases. Looked up from germline, CDR1 is TSWWSYY and CDR2 is QGS. With V trimmed by 5 bases and J by 0 bases, 9 bases remained unmatched. The CDR3 sequence is 17 residues long. CDR3 region: CALGSASTGGYTDKLIF. The CDR3 nucleotides read TGTGCTCTTGGGTCGGCGTCTACTGGGGGATACACCGATAAACTCATCTTT.

About this clone itself: This may be a read error: a much more frequent sequence differs by one nucleotide. The chain has TRDV3 and TRDJ1; 8 bases are a match to TRDD3. The CDR3 runs 13 residues. The V and J ends lost 4 bases and 10 bases, in that order; junction bases with no gene match: 14. Per germline, CDR1 TVYSNPD and CDR2 GDNSRS (reference sequence). The CDR3 protein is CAWGLPGDSRLIF. CDR3 DNA sequence: TGTGCCTGGGGGTTACCGGGGGATAGCAGACTCATCTTT.

Concerning this clone itself: This sequence may be a read error, since a much larger clone differs from it by one base. This sequence joins TRDV1 and TRDJ1, with 7 positions matching TRDD3. Germline CDR1 is TSWWSYY and CDR2 is QGS. The V and J ends lost 0 bases and 0 bases, in that order; junction bases with no gene match: 13. The CDR3 runs 19 residues. The CDR3 protein is CALGELQRHWGPYTDKLIF. The CDR3 DNA is TGTGCTCTTGGGGAACTTCAGAGGCACTGGGGCCCGTACACCGATAAACTCATCTTT.

By share, this clone ranks as large (0.1 to 1%). CDR3 loop: CALGERQGIPLLIF. The CDR3, as DNA: TGTGCTCTTGGGGAACGCCAAGGGATACCTTTACTCATCTTT. The chain joins TRDV1 to TRDJ1; TRDD3 agrees at 7 bases. This CDR3 comprises 14 residues. Germline V CDR1 and CDR2: TSWWSYY, QGS. The V gene end was trimmed by 1 base and the J gene end by 10 bases; junction bases not matched to a gene: 9.

The chain has TRDV1 and TRDJ1, with 11 positions matching TRDD3. The CDR3 loop spans 19 amino acids. Trimming removed 1 base from V and 3 bases from J; junction bases left unmatched: 13. The germline V gene encodes CDR1 TSWWSYY and CDR2 QGS. Here the CDR3 reads CALGERAPSYWGIADKLIF. CDR3 DNA sequence: TGTGCTCTTGGGGAACGAGCACCAAGCTACTGGGGGATAGCCGATAAACTCATCTTT.

The table lists this clone with a few counts. The chain links TRDV1 to TRDJ1; no definite D call. In germline, CDR1 is TSWWSYY, CDR2 QGS. This CDR3 is 13 amino acids long. V was trimmed by 3 bases and J by 0 bases, leaving 5 bases between them. CDR3 DNA: TGTGCTCTTGGGGAGCCTCACACCGATAAACTCATCTTT. It translates to CALGEPHTDKLIF.

This clone is categorized as large. The chain links TRDV3 to TRDJ3; 8 bases map to TRDD3. This CDR3 is built from 21 residues. Germline V gene lookup returns CDR1 TVYSNPD and CDR2 GDNSRS (reference sequence). With 4 bases clipped from V and 2 bases from J, the junction kept 22 bases outside the gene matches. The CDR3 DNA reads TGTGCCTCAAATTCTCATTCCTGTACTGGGGGCCGAACCTGGGACACCCGACAGATGTTTTTC. This sequence encodes CASNSHSCTGGRTWDTRQMFF.

This clone is medium-sized. This chain links TRDV1 with TRDJ1; TRDD3 matches at 8 bases. Per germline, CDR1 TSWWSYY and CDR2 QGS. The CDR3 is 20 residues long. The V and J ends lost 0 bases and 4 bases, in that order; junction bases with no gene match: 19. CDR3 loop: CALGELEGNLVLGGVDKLIF. The CDR3 coding sequence is TGTGCTCTTGGGGAACTGGAGGGAAACCTAGTACTGGGGGGCGTCGATAAACTCATCTTT.

The chain uses TRDV1 and TRDJ2; 8 bases align to TRDD3. CDR3 size: 22 residues. Per the germline V gene, CDR1 is TSWWSYY and CDR2 is QGS. Trimming at V came to 0 bases and at J to 7 bases, leaving 25 bases not matched to a gene. The CDR3 loop reads CALGELPYHTSPGDTEVAQLFF. Here the CDR3 DNA reads TGTGCTCTTGGGGAACTTCCCTACCATACCTCCCCTGGGGATACTGAGGTAGCACAACTCTTCTTT.

The chain uses TRDV1 and TRDJ1; 7 bases fit TRDD3. The germline V gene encodes CDR1 TSWWSYY and CDR2 QGS. V lost 0 bases to trimming and J lost 5 bases; unmatched junction nucleotides: 12. The CDR3 spans 17 residues. The CDR3: CALGELPDLGGSDKLIF. The DNA of the CDR3 is TGTGCTCTTGGGGAACTACCCGACCTGGGGGGTTCAGATAAACTCATCTTT.

J gene TRDJ2 was identified, but the V gene was not called; TRDD3 reflects the table's D call only, with no check against the DNA. This CDR3 has 23 residues. CDR3 bases: TGCAGTGGTATCAACGCAGAGTACATGGGGGATGCCTGTGGTAGTGCTTTGACAGCACAACTCTTCTTT. It codes for CSGINAEYMGDACGSALTAQLFF.

The V call is TRDV1, the J call TRDJ1, with 9 bases fitting TRDD3. The germline gives CDR1 TSWWSYY, CDR2 QGS. V was clipped by 2 bases and J by 0 bases; unmatched bases: 13. This CDR3 is built from 19 residues. CDR3 region: CALGERITLGDWYTDKLIF. The CDR3 DNA reads as TGTGCTCTTGGGGAAAGAATTACGCTGGGGGATTGGTACACCGATAAACTCATCTTT.

This chain links TRDV1 with TRDJ1; 12 nucleotides agree with TRDD3. CDR1 TSWWSYY and CDR2 QGS come from the germline V gene. This CDR3 has 19 amino acids. V lost 8 bases and J lost 1; bases outside the gene matches: 17. In nucleotides, the CDR3 is TGTGCTCTTACTACACCTTCTAGTACTGGGGGATACTGCACCGATAAACTCATCTTT. This gives the protein CALTTPSSTGGYCTDKLIF.

In this sample, this clone is large. V is TRDV2 and J is TRDJ1, with 8 bases aligning to TRDD3. This CDR3 contains 17 residues. V lost 6 bases and J lost 0; bases outside the gene matches: 14. Germline CDR1 is GEAIGNYY and CDR2 is EKD. For the CDR3, the DNA is TGTGCCTGTCTCCAACTGGGGGCCCTCCCGTACACCGATAAACTCATCTTT. Its protein product is CACLQLGALPYTDKLIF.

By proportion, this clone is medium-sized. The sample has other DNA sequences that encode this CDR3 too. The V gene is TRDV1, the J gene TRDJ1, with a tentative D call TRDD2 (7 bases). Trimming took 5 bases from V and 2 from J, leaving 27 bases between them. Germline V gene lookup returns CDR1 TSWWSYY and CDR2 QGS. The CDR3 loop spans 19 amino acids. CDR3 DNA sequence: TGTGCTCTTGGGACCCTTCCTGAATTTGGCTGGGGTTCTACCGATAAACTCATCTTT. It specifies CALGTLPEFGWGSTDKLIF.

This clone qualifies as medium-sized (0.01 to 0.1%). CDR3 residues: CALGELRLLWGLILTAQLFF. The CDR3 bases are TGTGCTCTTGGGGAACTCAGGCTACTCTGGGGGCTCATTTTGACAGCACAACTCTTCTTT. The genes are TRDV1 and TRDJ2; 7 bases line up with TRDD3. This CDR3 comprises 20 residues. The J segment lost 1 base and the V segment lost 0 bases, leaving 14 bases of the junction unmatched. Germline V gene data show CDR1 as TSWWSYY and CDR2 as QGS.

This chain uses TRDV1 with TRDJ1; the D gene could be TRDD2 or TRDD3 (6 bases each). Germline CDR1 and CDR2: TSWWSYY and QGS. Deletions cut 4 bases from V and 3 bases from J, with 39 bases between. This CDR3 has 23 amino acids. CDR3 amino acids: CALGGPWFLSSLGTPGAADKLIF. The CDR3 coding sequence is TGTGCTCTTGGGGGCCCATGGTTCCTAAGTAGTCTGGGGACACCCGGGGCCGCCGATAAACTCATCTTT.

This clone is labeled medium-sized. The chain is built from TRDV1 and TRDJ1; tentative D call: TRDD3 (10 bases). The CDR3 has 24 residues. CDR1 is TSWWSYY, CDR2 QGS, per germline. V was clipped by 0 bases and J by 2 bases, with 37 bases between them. The CDR3 spells CALGELVASFLPLGGYWVTDKLIF. The CDR3, as DNA: TGTGCTCTTGGGGAACTAGTGGCTTCCTTCCTACCCCTTGGGGGATACTGGGTGACCGATAAACTCATCTTT.

This clone rates as medium-sized. The sample contains more than one DNA sequence encoding this CDR3. J is TRDJ1 and V is TRDV1, with D possibly TRDD2 on 5 matching bases. This CDR3 has 15 residues. CDR1 is TSWWSYY and CDR2 is QGS in the germline V gene. With 3 bases removed from V and 7 bases from J, the gap between germline ends came to 18 bases. CDR3 protein: CALGDPRRKLGKLIF. The CDR3 DNA reads TGTGCTCTTGGGGATCCTAGACGCAAACTCGGTAAACTCATCTTT.